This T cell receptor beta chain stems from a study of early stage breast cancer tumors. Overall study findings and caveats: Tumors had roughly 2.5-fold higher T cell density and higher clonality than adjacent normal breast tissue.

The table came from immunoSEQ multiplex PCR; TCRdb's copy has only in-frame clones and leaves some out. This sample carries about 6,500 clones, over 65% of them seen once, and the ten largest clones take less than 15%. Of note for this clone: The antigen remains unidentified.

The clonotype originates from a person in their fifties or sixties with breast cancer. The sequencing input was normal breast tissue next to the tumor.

The CDR3: CASSPRGQDTIYF. The CDR3 region has the DNA TGTGCCAGCTCACCGAGGGGGCAGGACACCATATATTTT. The chain carries TRBV18 and TRBJ1-3, with 7 bases identical to TRBD1. Germline V gene lookup returns CDR1 KGHSH and CDR2 LQKENI. Trimming cost V 3 bases and J 8 bases; bases outside gene matches: 4. CDR3 size: 13 residues. The full variable domain, its missing parts supplied by reference TRBV18 and TRBJ1-3, is NAGVMQNPRHLVRRRGQEARLRCSPMKGHSHVYWYRQLPEEGLKFMVYLQKENIIDESGMPKERFSAEFPKEGPSILRIQQVVRGDSAAYFCASSPRGQDTIYFGEGSWLTVV.